The subject of this entry is one T cell receptor beta chain. The clone's antigen remains unknown. No base qualities exist here, and no much larger clone lies one base off it. The library was produced with the immunoSEQ multiplex PCR assay. For the multiplex PCR, a mixture combining 60 forward primers for TCR Vbeta segments and 13 reverse primers for TCR Jbeta segments was used. The CDR3 region of rearranged TCR beta genes was amplified from genomic DNA by a multiplex PCR assay. On the Illumina HiSeq System, the amplified TCR beta libraries were sequenced as 87-base-pair reads. Regarding the original processing steps: Across the 500 to 700 repertoires, a later analysis counted 80 million or so unique TCR beta chains, some 11 million of which were shared by at least two donors. Raw reads were error-corrected and collapsed into unique sequences with a nearest-neighbor algorithm that merged closely related sequences to remove PCR and sequencing errors. To assign V, D and J gene segments, CDR3 sequences were aligned to IMGT reference sequences. Each retained sequence needed at least a six-nucleotide match to both a V gene segment and a J gene segment. Rearrangements were called productive when the CDR3 lacked stop codons and stayed in frame with V and J; all others were non-productive. Following IMGT convention, CDR3 was defined as the stretch from the second conserved V-encoded cysteine up to the conserved J-encoded phenylalanine. Sequences without an unambiguous match to a single V gene segment were excluded from the earlier analysis of several hundred of the donors. In an earlier analysis of approximately 560 of the donors, a V segment was called functional when productive rearrangements were above 56.7%, and segregating when the standard deviation between donors exceeded 5%. A statistical classification framework was developed to diagnose cytomegalovirus status using the catalog of TCR beta chain sequences. In a later analysis, V and J genes were assigned by comparing TCR nucleotide sequences against IMGT/GENE-DB human TR gene sequences. A later analysis assigned CDR3 sequences and most-parsimonious VDJ recombination scenarios with the TCRdist pipeline. In a later analysis, every TCR beta chain was defined by the combination of its CDR3 amino acid sequence and its V-gene family, and reads without a unique V-gene family were dropped. In a later analysis, 500 to 650 highly shared, low-generation-probability nucleotide sequences were removed to address suspected cross-contamination and a sequencing artifact. In a later analysis, a clonal expansion index for each public chain was calculated from normalized within-repertoire ranks of inferred template counts. Generation probabilities in a later analysis came from a VDJ recombination model fitted to out-of-frame rearrangements, and those results were checked against IGoR. In a later analysis, hypergeometric tests were used to score TCR-TCR, TCR-HLA and TCR-CMV co-occurrence, with a repertoire-size bias correction applied to TCR pairs. In a later analysis, false discovery rates were estimated by permuting HLA or CMV assignments 20 times. In a later analysis, co-occurring TCRs were grouped using DBSCAN, with TCRdist sequence similarity added in when clustering inside HLA-allele-positive subsets. Co-occurrence clustering excluded repertoires with fewer than 30,000 or more than 120,000 public chains, plus five with anomalous nucleotide sharing. TCRdb retrieved this table from immuneACCESS and kept in-frame rearrangements only. Not all clones are present; in checked studies, unresolved V genes account for under half, and no reason is known for the remainder. Clone size and the V and J calls come from that table; the DNA yielded D and trimming. The sample table lists around 100,000 clones, about 78% of them with a count of one. Together, the top ten hold approximately 5% of the sample.

V is cut back by 7 bases and J by 1 base, with 11 bases in the junction unmatched. There are 17 amino acids in the CDR3, from cysteine to phenylalanine inclusive. The read is trimmed to its CDR3 DNA, 51 bases read in frame from base 1. Looking up the germline V gene yields CDR1 MGHRA and CDR2 YSYEKL. This record belongs to a study of cytomegalovirus exposure and HLA in healthy donors (dated by TCRdb to 2016 to 2017). Some background on the complete study: According to an earlier analysis of 550 to 700 of the donors, some 180 million T cells yielded 100 million or so unique TCR beta sequences and 250 to 350 Gb of sequence data. Roughly 300 gigabases of sequencing data and roughly 80 million unique TCR sequences made up an early release that covered some 640 HLA-typed donors. The genetic ancestry cluster associated with self-reported Caucasian donors included around four fifths of the approximately 400 genotyped donors. The aim of the study was to test whether cataloging public T cell receptors could identify signatures of past pathogen exposure. The study used immunosequencing to profile the T cell repertoires of several hundred subjects and linked those repertoires to cytomegalovirus serostatus. Along with the approximately 650-subject first cohort, a separate validation cohort of over a hundred different subjects was used. High-throughput TCR immunosequencing, statistical association of individual TCRs with disease status, and machine learning were combined to predict cytomegalovirus infection status. A later analysis re-analyzed previously published TCR beta repertoires from approximately 700 donors and added high-resolution HLA genotyping to study TCR occurrence patterns. Rather than using new phenotypic data, the later analysis identified candidate immune exposures from TCR beta sequences and from how often those sequences occurred across donors. In an earlier analysis of more than 550 of the donors, high-throughput TCR beta sequencing was used to judge whether each TCR beta V gene segment behaved as functional or pseudogenic. Alongside the repertoire data, information on donor age, sex, ethnicity and CMV serostatus was compiled. A later genetic analysis used genome-wide SNP genotypes for about three fifths of the 666 donors, treating that subset as a discovery cohort. All discovery cohort repertoires had been generated on a single sequencing platform. HLA typing included class I and class II loci at four-digit resolution. Typing coverage varied by locus: roughly 620-640 donors for A, B, C, DRB1 and DQB1; 522 for DQA1; more than 600 for DPA1; under 490 for DPB1. A handful of DR-DQ haplotypes were handled as single units for association and clustering because linkage in the cohort was strong. On average, approximately 250,000 unique TCR beta nucleotide sequences were sequenced per donor among fewer than 500 genotyped donors of the cohort, with about 19% of those sequences being non-productive.

On the study overall, not on this receptor specifically: Some IMGT-functional V segments, including TRBV6-2 and TRBV6-3, could not be distinguished by the 87-base-pair reads and were therefore excluded. The authors suggested that the approach could potentially be generalized to other disease states and immunological phenotypes. The classifier was reported to diagnose cytomegalovirus status with high specificity and sensitivity in both the original and validation cohorts. In this cohort, only TCR beta chains were sequenced, and detectable features were limited by the absence of alpha or paired-chain data. Most CMV-associated TCR beta chains appeared to be HLA-restricted in a later analysis, and the HLA associations seemed to be driven largely by CMV exposure. The presence/absence analyses assumed that sequencing depth was roughly uniform across donors, and that assumption may not be true. Several of the top co-occurrence clusters appeared to be linked to parvovirus B19, influenza, CMV and Epstein-Barr virus, according to a later analysis. V-gene and J-gene trimming of TCR beta chains was associated with a missense DCLRE1C variant in a later genetic analysis, and the association was replicated in an independent cohort. A further reported finding was that TCR beta sequences accurately predicted the HLA-A and HLA-B alleles for most subjects in the first cohort. When HLA alleles, especially DR and DQ, strongly co-occurred, attributing TCR associations to individual alleles was difficult. A cluster of highly shared sequence variants was judged likely to be a technical artifact of the sequencing pipeline. Because HLA typing was unavailable for some donors at each locus, only the typed subset was used in association tests. At a false discovery rate of 0.05, a later analysis linked about 17,000 TCR beta sequences to specific HLA alleles. Most TCR sequences were seen in very few donors, while some public TCRs were found in many individuals. The earlier analysis of approximately 540 of the donors excluded around 17 rarely observed V segments, including chromosome 9 orphons, because counts were too low. CMV serostatus was the only immune exposure information available for the cohort. In an earlier analysis of around 600 of the donors, most TCR beta V segments were observed in productive rearrangements about 87% or about 30% of the time, broadly matching IMGT annotations. According to a later analysis, TCR association rates differed among HLA loci, with DRB1 alleles showing the most associated TCRs and HLA-C alleles showing the fewest. Compared with equally common non-associated chains, HLA-associated TCR beta chains in a later analysis were more clonally expanded and had lower generation probabilities. A total of about 180 TCR beta chains were listed by the study as associated with cytomegalovirus. In vitro tests confirmed that three of the cytomegalovirus-associated TCR beta chains recognize cytomegalovirus antigens. According to a later genetic analysis, donors in an Asian-associated ancestry cluster had fewer N-insertions in productive TCRs than the approximately 710-donor mean. Linkage disequilibrium might explain the correlated functional status among segregating V segments, but an unknown experimental factor could not be ruled out.

The cohort comprised fewer than 700 healthy bone marrow donors. At the time of sampling, all cohort members were nominally healthy, though unrecorded immune exposures were likely present. The donor was CMV seropositive and belonged to the group of over 250 seropositive cohort members. A peripheral blood sample was collected from each donor, and TCR beta sequencing was performed on peripheral blood mononuclear cells. Genomic DNA was extracted from the blood cell samples with the Qiagen DNeasy Blood Extraction Kit. This receptor was taken from a woman aged 25-40 years in good health and CMV-seropositive. Recombination joined TRBV4-1 with TRBJ2-3; 10 bases in the middle match TRBD2. What was sequenced was PBMCs. The CDR3 region reads CASTQGGLAGGTDTQYF. The DNA sequence is given as TGCGCCAGCACCCAGGGCGGGCTAGCGGGGGGCACAGATACGCAGTATTTT.